These 23 T cell receptor beta chains were all obtained from the same sample, sequenced in a study of T-cell reconstitution after alpha-beta-depleted transplantation in children. TCRbeta library preparation incorporated unique molecular identifiers. A single record per CDR3 protein comes from TCRdb applying MiXCR to the PCR reads. This table has 380,000 or so distinct CDR3 sequences, roughly 13% appearing once. The sample consisted of PBMCs, taken from the stem cell graft. These receptors were obtained from a human donor who donated a stem cell graft to a child with Fanconi anemia.

This chain uses TRBV6-1 with TRBJ1-1; D is perhaps TRBD1 (5 bases). Trimming removed 2 bases from V and 11 bases from J, with 12 bases in between. CDR3 length: 12 residues. Germline values: CDR1 MNHNS, CDR2 SASEGT. This chain's CDR3 is CASSEPARVAFF. CDR3 DNA: TGTGCCAGCAGTGAACCGGCCAGGGTCGCTTTCTTT.

This clonotype appeared a few times. The chain has TRBV28 and TRBJ2-5; D is uncertain. The CDR3 has 13 residues. Germline CDR1 and CDR2: MDHEN and SYDVKM. V shed 3 bases and J shed 5 bases, with 10 bases lying between them. CDR3 sequence: CASSFQIRETQYF. DNA for the CDR3: TGTGCCAGCAGTTTCCAAATTCGGGAGACCCAGTACTTC. Full variable domain (missing parts from reference TRBV28 and TRBJ2-5): DVKVTQSSRYLVKRTGEKVFLECVQDMDHENMFWYRQDPGLGLRLIYFSYDVKMKEKGDIPEGYSVSREKKERFSLILESASTNQTSMYLCASSFQIRETQYFGPGTRLLVL.

This clonotype has more than one count but fewer than ten. This chain links TRBV5-1 with TRBJ2-1, with 9 bases matching TRBD1. CDR3 length: 14 residues. Looked up from germline, CDR1 is SGHRS and CDR2 is YFSETQ. V lost 2 bases to trimming and J lost 5 bases; unmatched junction nucleotides: 2. The chain's CDR3 is CASSLQGADNEQFF. The CDR3 bases are TGCGCCAGCAGCTTACAGGGGGCCGACAATGAGCAGTTCTTC. The whole variable domain, filled in from reference TRBV5-1 and TRBJ2-1, reads KAGVTQTPRYLIKTRGQQVTLSCSPISGHRSVSWYQQTPGQGLQFLFEYFSETQRNKGNFPGRFSGRQFSNSRSEMNVSTLELGDSALYLCASSLQGADNEQFFGPGTRLTVL.

This chain's CDR3 is CSARDPTKNTIYF. In DNA form, the CDR3 reads TGCAGTGCTAGAGACCCCACAAAGAACACCATATATTTT. V gene TRBV20-1 combines with J gene TRBJ1-3; unclear D gene. The V end was cut by 0 bases, the J end by 7 bases, with 10 bases between. CDR1 DFQATT and CDR2 SNEGSKA come from the germline V gene (reference sequence). The CDR3 spans 13 residues.

This clonotype was seen a few times. The genes are TRBV5-5 and TRBJ2-2; D may be TRBD1 (6 bases). Germline CDR1 reads SGHKS; CDR2 reads YYEKEE (reference sequence). V lost 2 bases and J 0 bases, leaving 11 bases between the germline ends. CDR3 length: 16 amino acids. CDR3 DNA sequence: TGTGCCAGCAGCTTTGACAGGAGAACGAACACCGGGGAGCTGTTTTTT. Protein sequence: CASSFDRRTNTGELFF.

This clonotype was counted only a few times. This chain links TRBV11-2 with TRBJ1-1; D is possibly TRBD1 (5 bases). Germline V gene lookup returns CDR1 SGHAT and CDR2 FQNNGV. The CDR3 consists of 16 residues. Trimming pared 1 base from V and 4 bases from J, leaving 16 bases between. The CDR3 reads CASSLGGERVGTEAFF. The CDR3 DNA reads as TGTGCCAGCAGCTTAGGGGGGGAAAGGGTTGGCACTGAAGCTTTCTTT.

CDR3 sequence reads: CASKLFAQDTGELFF. The CDR3 nucleotides are TGTGCCAGCAAGCTATTTGCACAGGACACCGGGGAGCTGTTTTTT. The V and J genes are TRBV2 and TRBJ2-2, with D maybe TRBD1 (5 bases). Germline CDR1 reads SNHLY; CDR2 reads FYNNEI. The CDR3 is 15 amino acids. The V end lost 7 bases, the J end lost 3 bases, and 15 bases lay between the germline ends.

This clonotype was found many times. The rearrangement links TRBV4-3 to TRBJ1-2, with D perhaps matching TRBD1 (6 bases). Deletions cut 0 bases from V and 3 bases from J, with 11 bases between. The CDR3 spans 15 residues. The V gene's germline CDR1 is LGHNA and CDR2 YSLEER. The CDR3 is CASSQERGLYYGYTF. In DNA, the CDR3 is TGCGCCAGCAGCCAAGAGCGGGGGCTTTACTATGGCTACACCTTC.

This chain uses TRBV6-2 or TRBV6-3 with TRBJ2-1, with TRBD1 matching 8 bases. Germline CDR1 is MNHEY and CDR2 is SVGEGT. The CDR3 covers 17 residues. Trimming cost V 0 bases and J 2 bases; bases outside gene matches: 6. CDR3 coding DNA: TGTGCCAGCAGTTACTCGAGGCAGGGGGCAACCTACAATGAGCAGTTCTTC. Translation: CASSYSRQGATYNEQFF.

The chain links TRBV4-2 to TRBJ2-3; tentative D call: TRBD2 (6 bases). Trimming removed 4 bases from V and 0 bases from J, with 17 bases in between. The CDR3 consists of 17 residues. Germline V gene lookup returns CDR1 LGHNA and CDR2 YNFKEQ. CDR3 DNA sequence: TGTGCCAGCAGCCCGGTCGGGGCGGGGACGAGCACAGATACGCAGTATTTT. Translated, it gives CASSPVGAGTSTDTQYF.

The J gene is TRBJ2-7, the V gene TRBV3-1, with 8 bases matching TRBD2. The CDR3 runs 16 residues. From germline, CDR1 is LGHDT and CDR2 YNNKEL (reference sequence). The V and J ends lost 0 bases and 3 bases, in that order; junction bases with no gene match: 7. The chain's CDR3 is CASSQDGLAVIYEQYF. CDR3 nucleotide sequence: TGTGCCAGCAGCCAAGATGGACTAGCCGTAATCTACGAGCAGTACTTC.

The table lists this clonotype with a few counts. In DNA form, the CDR3 reads TGCAGTGCGGTACAGGGGGGAAGTGGCTACACCTTC. It encodes CSAVQGGSGYTF. The chain is built from TRBV20-1 and TRBJ1-2, with 8 nucleotides matching TRBD1. V was pared by 6 bases and J by 7 bases, with 7 bases of the junction left unmatched. The germline V gene has CDR1 DFQATT and CDR2 SNEGSKA (reference sequence). There are 12 residues in the CDR3.

The V gene is TRBV10-2, the J gene TRBJ2-1; no clear D gene. Trimming pared 6 bases from V and 6 bases from J, leaving 9 bases between. CDR1 and CDR2 (germline): WSHSY, SAAADI. The CDR3 sequence is 12 residues long. CDR3 DNA sequence: TGCGCCAGCAGAGATCGAACCAATGAGCAGTTCTTC. This gives the protein CASRDRTNEQFF.

This clonotype was counted many times. This chain connects TRBV11-2 to TRBJ2-1; D unresolved. Looked up from germline, CDR1 is SGHAT and CDR2 is FQNNGV. This CDR3 spans 15 amino acids. V lost 5 bases and J lost 0, with 11 bases in between. In DNA form, the CDR3 reads TGTGCCAGCAGCCATGGGCGAAGCTCCTACAATGAGCAGTTCTTC. It codes for CASSHGRSSYNEQFF.

V gene TRBV28 combines with J gene TRBJ2-7, with TRBD1 identical over 12 bases. CDR3 length: 14 residues. V was pared by 6 bases and J by 5 bases, with 5 bases of the junction left unmatched. Germline V gives CDR1 MDHEN, CDR2 SYDVKM. As DNA, the CDR3 is TGTGCCAGCAGCCCGGGACAGGGGGCGAACGAGCAGTACTTC. Its protein product is CASSPGQGANEQYF.

A few counts support this clonotype. The V gene is TRBV29-1, the J gene TRBJ2-1, with 10 bases fitting TRBD2. CDR3 size: 16 residues. Looked up from germline, CDR1 is SQVTM and CDR2 is ANQGSEA. With 7 bases clipped from V and 2 bases from J, the junction kept 11 bases outside the gene matches. The CDR3 sequence is CSAIMFSGGTYNEQFF. CDR3 nucleotide sequence: TGCAGCGCCATCATGTTTAGCGGGGGGACCTACAATGAGCAGTTCTTC.

The CDR3 spells CASSRVGAAYNEQFF. In DNA form, the CDR3 reads TGCGCCAGCAGCCGGGTAGGTGCCGCCTACAATGAGCAGTTCTTC. V gene TRBV5-1 combines with J gene TRBJ2-1; D not certain. The V end was cut by 4 bases, the J end by 2 bases, with 13 bases between. The CDR3 loop spans 15 amino acids. Germline lookup yields CDR1 SGHRS and CDR2 YFSETQ. Complete variable domain (other parts from reference TRBV5-1 and TRBJ2-1): KAGVTQTPRYLIKTRGQQVTLSCSPISGHRSVSWYQQTPGQGLQFLFEYFSETQRNKGNFPGRFSGRQFSNSRSEMNVSTLELGDSALYLCASSRVGAAYNEQFFGPGTRLTVL.

This clonotype was detected a few times. V usage is TRBV5-1 and J usage is TRBJ1-3; D perhaps matches TRBD1 (6 bases). CDR1 is SGHRS, CDR2 YFSETQ, per germline. V lost 4 bases and J 0 bases, leaving 14 bases between the germline ends. This CDR3 is built from 16 residues. CDR3 region: CASSVKDRSSGNTIYF. The DNA for the CDR3 is TGCGCCAGCAGCGTGAAAGACAGGAGCTCTGGAAACACCATATATTTT.

Regarding this clonotype: Likely a read error: the CDR3 ends without its conserved phenylalanine or tryptophan. The chain combines TRBV7-9 with TRBJ1-2, with TRBD1 matching over 9 bases. The V segment lost 4 bases and the J segment 4 bases; nucleotides outside the gene matches: 4. Germline V gene data show CDR1 as SEHNR and CDR2 as FQNEAQ (reference sequence). CDR3 length: 14 amino acids. CDR3 amino acids: CASSWDRASYGYTC. The CDR3, as DNA: TGTGCCAGCAGCTGGGACAGGGCAAGCTATGGCTACACCTGC.

This clonotype has ten or more counts. The rearrangement links TRBV7-9 to TRBJ2-3, with D unclear. The CDR3 contains 16 residues. The V gene lost 2 bases and the J gene lost 0 bases, with 12 bases spanning the gap. CDR1 and CDR2 from the germline V gene are SEHNR and FQNEAQ (reference sequence). The DNA for the CDR3 is TGTGCCAGCAGCTTAAAGGTCTCAGCGAGCACAGATACGCAGTATTTT. Its protein product is CASSLKVSASTDTQYF.

This clonotype was counted only a few times. The J gene is TRBJ2-3, the V gene TRBV28; the D gene is possibly TRBD2 (5 bases). Germline CDR1 and CDR2: MDHEN and SYDVKM. V was shortened by 7 bases and J by 4 bases, with 15 bases between the two germline ends. CDR3 length equals 14 residues. The CDR3 region is CASTDYEEADTQYF. In DNA, the CDR3 is TGTGCCAGCACAGATTATGAGGAGGCAGATACGCAGTATTTT.

This clonotype was counted many times. The chain joins TRBV7-9 to TRBJ1-3; no clear D. Trimming removed 0 bases at V and 1 base at J, with 7 bases between. The CDR3 spans 15 residues. Germline values: CDR1 SEHNR, CDR2 FQNEAQ (reference sequence). CDR3 residues: CASSLALGSGNTIYF. CDR3 nucleotides: TGTGCCAGCAGCTTAGCGCTGGGATCTGGAAACACCATATATTTT. Filled out from reference TRBV7-9 and TRBJ1-3, the complete variable domain reads DTGVSQNPRHKITKRGQNVTFRCDPISEHNRLYWYRQTLGQGPEFLTYFQNEAQLEKSRLLSDRFSAERPKGSFSTLEIQRTEQGDSAMYLCASSLALGSGNTIYFGEGSWLTVV.

This clonotype occurred many times. The V call is TRBV4-3, the J call TRBJ1-2; D not resolved. The V gene's germline CDR1 is LGHNA and CDR2 YSLEER. Trimming removed 0 bases from V and 7 bases from J, with 12 bases in between. There are 14 residues in the CDR3. CDR3 loop: CASSQDLGSGGYTF. DNA of the CDR3: TGCGCCAGCAGCCAAGATCTGGGATCCGGTGGCTACACCTTC.